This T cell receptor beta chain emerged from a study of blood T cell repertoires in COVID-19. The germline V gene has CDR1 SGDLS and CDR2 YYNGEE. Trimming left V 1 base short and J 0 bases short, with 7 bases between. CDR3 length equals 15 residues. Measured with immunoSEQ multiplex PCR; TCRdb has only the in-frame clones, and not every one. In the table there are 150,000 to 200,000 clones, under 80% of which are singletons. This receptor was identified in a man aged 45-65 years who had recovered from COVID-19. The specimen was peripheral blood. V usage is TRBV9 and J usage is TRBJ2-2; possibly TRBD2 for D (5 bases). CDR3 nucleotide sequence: TGTGCCAGCAGCGTATCCGGGACGAACACCGGGGAGCTGTTTTTT. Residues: CASSVSGTNTGELFF.